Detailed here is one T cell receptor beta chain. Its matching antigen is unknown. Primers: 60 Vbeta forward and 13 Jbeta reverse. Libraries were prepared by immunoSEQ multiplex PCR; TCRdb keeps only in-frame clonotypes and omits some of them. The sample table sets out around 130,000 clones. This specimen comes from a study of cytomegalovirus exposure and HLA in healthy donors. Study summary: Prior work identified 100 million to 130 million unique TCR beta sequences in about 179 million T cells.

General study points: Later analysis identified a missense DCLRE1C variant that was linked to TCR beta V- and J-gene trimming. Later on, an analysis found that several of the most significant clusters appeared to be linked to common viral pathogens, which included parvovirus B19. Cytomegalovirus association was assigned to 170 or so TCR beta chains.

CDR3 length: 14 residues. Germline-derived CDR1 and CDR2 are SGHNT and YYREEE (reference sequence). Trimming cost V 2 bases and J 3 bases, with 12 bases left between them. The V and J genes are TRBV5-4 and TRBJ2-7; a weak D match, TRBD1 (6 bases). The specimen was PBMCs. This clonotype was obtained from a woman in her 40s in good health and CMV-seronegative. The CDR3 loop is CASSFKTGDYEQYF. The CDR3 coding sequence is TGTGCCAGCAGCTTTAAGACAGGAGACTACGAGCAGTACTTC.